This T cell receptor (beta chain) was sequenced for a study of monozygotic twins with inflammatory bowel disease. There are 18 residues in the CDR3. Germline V gives CDR1 SGHTA, CDR2 FQGTGA. TCRdb reanalyzed the 5' RACE reads, giving one entry per CDR3 protein sequence and no DNA. The sample is made up of some 160,000 distinct CDR3 sequences, and the top ten hold 6% to 9.5% of it. This rearrangement joins TRBV7-3 to TRBJ2-6; TCRdb picks TRBD1, but there is no DNA to check that call. This sequence originates from a human donor with ulcerative colitis or Crohn's disease, or a healthy co-twin of an affected twin (not recorded which). Material for sequencing was blood. CDR3 amino acids: CASSFGTGIGSGANVLTF.